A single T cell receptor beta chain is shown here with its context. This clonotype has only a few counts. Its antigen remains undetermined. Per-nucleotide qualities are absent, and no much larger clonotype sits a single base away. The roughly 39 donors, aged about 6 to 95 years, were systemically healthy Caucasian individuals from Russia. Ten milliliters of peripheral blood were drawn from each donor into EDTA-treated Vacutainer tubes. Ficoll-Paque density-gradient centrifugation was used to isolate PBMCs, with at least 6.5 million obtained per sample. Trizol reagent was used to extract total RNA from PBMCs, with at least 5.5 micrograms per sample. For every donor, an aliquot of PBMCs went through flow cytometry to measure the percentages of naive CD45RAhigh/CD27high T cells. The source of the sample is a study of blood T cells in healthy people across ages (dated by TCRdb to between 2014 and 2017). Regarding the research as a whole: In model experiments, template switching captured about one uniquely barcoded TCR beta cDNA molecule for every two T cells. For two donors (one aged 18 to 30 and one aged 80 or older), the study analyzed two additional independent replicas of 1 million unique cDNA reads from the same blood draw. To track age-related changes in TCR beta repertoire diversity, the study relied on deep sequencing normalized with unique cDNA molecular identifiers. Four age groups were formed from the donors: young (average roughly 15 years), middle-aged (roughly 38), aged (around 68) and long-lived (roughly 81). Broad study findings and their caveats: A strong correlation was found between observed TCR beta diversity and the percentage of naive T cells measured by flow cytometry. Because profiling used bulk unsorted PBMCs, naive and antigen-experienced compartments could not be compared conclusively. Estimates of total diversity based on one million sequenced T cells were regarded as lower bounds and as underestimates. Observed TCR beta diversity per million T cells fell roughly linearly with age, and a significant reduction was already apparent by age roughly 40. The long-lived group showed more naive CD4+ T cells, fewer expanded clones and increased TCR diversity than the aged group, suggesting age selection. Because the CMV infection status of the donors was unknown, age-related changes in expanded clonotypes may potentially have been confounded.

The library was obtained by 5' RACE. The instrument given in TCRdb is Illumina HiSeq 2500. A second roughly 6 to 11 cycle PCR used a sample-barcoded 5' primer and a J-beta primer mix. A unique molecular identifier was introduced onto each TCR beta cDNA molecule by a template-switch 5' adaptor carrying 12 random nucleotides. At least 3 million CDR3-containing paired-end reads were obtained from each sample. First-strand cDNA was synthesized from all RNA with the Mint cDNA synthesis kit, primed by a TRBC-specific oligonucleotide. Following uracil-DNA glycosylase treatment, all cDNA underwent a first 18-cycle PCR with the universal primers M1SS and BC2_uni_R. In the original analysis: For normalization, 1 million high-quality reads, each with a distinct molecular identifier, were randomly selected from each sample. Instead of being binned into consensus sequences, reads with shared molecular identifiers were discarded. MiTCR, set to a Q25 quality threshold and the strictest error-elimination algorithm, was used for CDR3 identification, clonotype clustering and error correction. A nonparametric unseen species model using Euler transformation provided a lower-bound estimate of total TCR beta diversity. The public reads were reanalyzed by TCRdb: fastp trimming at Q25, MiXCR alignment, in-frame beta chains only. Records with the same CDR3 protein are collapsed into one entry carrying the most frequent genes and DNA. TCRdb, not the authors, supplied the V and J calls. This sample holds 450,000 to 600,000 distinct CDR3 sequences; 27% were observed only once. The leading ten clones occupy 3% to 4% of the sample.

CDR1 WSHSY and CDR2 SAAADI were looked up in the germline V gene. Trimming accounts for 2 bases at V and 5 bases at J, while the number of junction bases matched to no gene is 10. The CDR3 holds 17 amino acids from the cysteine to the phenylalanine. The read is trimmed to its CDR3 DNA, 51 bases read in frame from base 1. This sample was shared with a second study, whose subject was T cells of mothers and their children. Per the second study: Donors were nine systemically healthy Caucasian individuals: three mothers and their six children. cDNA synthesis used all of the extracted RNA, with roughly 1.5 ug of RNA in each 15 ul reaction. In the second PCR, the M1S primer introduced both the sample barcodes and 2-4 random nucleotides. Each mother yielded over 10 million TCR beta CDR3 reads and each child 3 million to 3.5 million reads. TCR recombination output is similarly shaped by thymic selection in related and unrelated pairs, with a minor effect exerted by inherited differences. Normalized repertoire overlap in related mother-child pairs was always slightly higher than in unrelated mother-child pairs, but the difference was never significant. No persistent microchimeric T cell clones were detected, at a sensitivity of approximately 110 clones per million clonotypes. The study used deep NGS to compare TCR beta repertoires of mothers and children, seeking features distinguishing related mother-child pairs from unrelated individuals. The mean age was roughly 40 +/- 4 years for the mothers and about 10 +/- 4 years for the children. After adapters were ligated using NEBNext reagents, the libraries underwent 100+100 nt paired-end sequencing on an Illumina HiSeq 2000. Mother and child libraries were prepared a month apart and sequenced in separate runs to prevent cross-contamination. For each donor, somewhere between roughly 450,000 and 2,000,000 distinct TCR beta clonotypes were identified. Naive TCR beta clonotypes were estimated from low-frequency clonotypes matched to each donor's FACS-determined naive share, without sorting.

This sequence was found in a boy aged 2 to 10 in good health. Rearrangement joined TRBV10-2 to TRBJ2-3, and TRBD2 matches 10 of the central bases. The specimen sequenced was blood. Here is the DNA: TGCGCCAGCAGTGAGAAGCGGGGGGGCAGCGCTGGAGATACGCAGTATTTT. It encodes CASSEKRGGSAGDTQYF.